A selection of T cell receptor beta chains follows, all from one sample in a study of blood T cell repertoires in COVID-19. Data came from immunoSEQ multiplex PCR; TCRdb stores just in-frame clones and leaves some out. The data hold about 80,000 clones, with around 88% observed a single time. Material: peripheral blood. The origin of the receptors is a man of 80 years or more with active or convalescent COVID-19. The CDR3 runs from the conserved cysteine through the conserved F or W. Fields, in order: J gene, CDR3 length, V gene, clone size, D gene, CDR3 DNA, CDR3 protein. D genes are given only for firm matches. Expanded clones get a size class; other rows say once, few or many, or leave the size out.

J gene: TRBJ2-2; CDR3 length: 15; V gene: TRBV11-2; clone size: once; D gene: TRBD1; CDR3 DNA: TGTGCCAGCAGCTTAGGGGGGACAGGCCTCCGTGCGCTGTTTTTT; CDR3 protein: CASSLGGTGLRALFF
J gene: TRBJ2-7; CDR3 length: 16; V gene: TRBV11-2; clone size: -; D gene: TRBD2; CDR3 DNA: TGTGCCAGCAGCCCCGGGACTAGCGGGACCTCCTACGAGCAGTACTTC; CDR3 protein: CASSPGTSGTSYEQYF
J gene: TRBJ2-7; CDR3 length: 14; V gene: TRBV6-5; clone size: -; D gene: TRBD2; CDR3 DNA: TGTGCCAGCAGACTTAGCGGGGGGAGGTACGAGCAGTACTTC; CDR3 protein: CASRLSGGRYEQYF
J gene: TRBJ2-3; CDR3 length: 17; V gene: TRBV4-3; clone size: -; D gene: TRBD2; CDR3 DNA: TGCGCCAGCAGCCAAGGCGTTAGCGGGAGTTCGGCAGATACGCAGTATTTT; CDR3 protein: CASSQGVSGSSADTQYF
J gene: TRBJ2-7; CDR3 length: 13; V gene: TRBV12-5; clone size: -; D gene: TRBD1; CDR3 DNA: TGTGCTAGTGGTTTGAACAGGGGCCAAGAGCAGTACTTC; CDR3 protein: CASGLNRGQEQYF
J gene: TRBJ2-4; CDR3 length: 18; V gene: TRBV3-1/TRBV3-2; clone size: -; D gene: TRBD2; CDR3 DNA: TGTGCCAGCAGCCAAGGCGCCCATGGGGGGGTAGCTAAAAACATTCAGTACTTC; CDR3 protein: CASSQGAHGGVAKNIQYF
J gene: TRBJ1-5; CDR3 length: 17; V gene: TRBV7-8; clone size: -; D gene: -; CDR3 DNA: TGTGCCAGCAGCTTAGGGGCACGGGGAGGTGGCAATCAGCCCCAGCATTTT; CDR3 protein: CASSLGARGGGNQPQHF
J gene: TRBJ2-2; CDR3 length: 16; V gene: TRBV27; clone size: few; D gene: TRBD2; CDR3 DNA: TGTGCCAGCAGGTCAAACCCCGGGACTAGGTCCGGGGAGCTGTTTTTT; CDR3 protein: CASRSNPGTRSGELFF
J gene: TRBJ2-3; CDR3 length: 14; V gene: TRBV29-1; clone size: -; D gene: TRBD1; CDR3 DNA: TGCAGCGTCGAGGGACAGGGGTATACAGATACGCAGTATTTT; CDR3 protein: CSVEGQGYTDTQYF
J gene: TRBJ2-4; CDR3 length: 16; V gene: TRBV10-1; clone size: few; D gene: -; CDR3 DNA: TGCGCCAGCAGGGACGCCAGTCCCAGGGGGGCGAACATTCAGTACTTC; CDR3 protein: CASRDASPRGANIQYF
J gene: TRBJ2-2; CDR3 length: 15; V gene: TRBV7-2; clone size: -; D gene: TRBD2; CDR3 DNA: TGTGCCAGCAGCTTGGGGGGGAGGGGCACCGGGGAGCTGTTTTTT; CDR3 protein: CASSLGGRGTGELFF